These T cell receptor beta chains were read from a single sample in a study of a mutant IDH1 vaccine in newly diagnosed glioma. Sequenced by immunoSEQ multiplex PCR; TCRdb stores in-frame clones only, minus some. Altogether some 29,000 clones are present, around 76% being singletons, with the ten largest covering 6% to 9.5%. No cognate antigen is known for these TCRs. Sequencing was performed on PBMCs, taken from a glioma patient whose treatment included an IDH1 peptide vaccine. Receptors were obtained from a man aged 45-60 years with glioma. CDR3s include the opening cysteine and the closing phenylalanine or tryptophan. Each record gives: V gene, D gene, J gene, clone size, CDR3 protein, CDR3 DNA. The D gene is left open where the match is weak. Clone sizes are given selectively: once, few, many, or a class where the clone is expanded.

V: TRBV6-5; D: .; J: TRBJ2-3; size: .; CDR3: CASSYSGETDTQYF; DNA: TGTGCCAGCAGTTACTCCGGTGAGACAGATACGCAGTATTTT
V: TRBV29-1; D: TRBD2; J: TRBJ2-1; size: .; CDR3: CSVEGASGRAMDEQFF; DNA: TGCAGCGTTGAAGGGGCTAGCGGGAGGGCCATGGATGAGCAGTTCTTC
V: TRBV6-1; D: TRBD1; J: TRBJ2-7; size: .; CDR3: CASSGTPGQGSYEQYF; DNA: TGTGCCAGCAGTGGGACTCCGGGACAGGGATCCTACGAGCAGTACTTC
V: TRBV6-1; D: TRBD1; J: TRBJ1-2; size: .; CDR3: CASSEGQPFNYGYTF; DNA: TGTGCCAGCAGTGAGGGACAGCCATTTAACTATGGCTACACCTTC
V: TRBV5-1; D: TRBD2; J: TRBJ2-1; size: once; CDR3: CASRIAGTSGYNEQFF; DNA: TGCGCCAGCAGAATAGCCGGGACTAGCGGCTACAATGAGCAGTTCTTC
V: TRBV5-1; D: TRBD1; J: TRBJ1-3; size: .; CDR3: CASSFGSGQGMMAVYF; DNA: TGCGCCAGCAGCTTCGGTAGTGGACAGGGGATGATGGCCGTATATTTT
V: TRBV28; D: TRBD1; J: TRBJ1-1; size: .; CDR3: CASSLSDRGTEAFF; DNA: TGTGCCAGCAGTTTGTCGGACAGGGGCACTGAAGCTTTCTTT
V: TRBV10-3; D: TRBD2; J: TRBJ2-7; size: .; CDR3: CAISESMLAGGLNYEQYF; DNA: TGTGCCATCAGTGAGTCGATGCTAGCGGGAGGGCTTAACTACGAGCAGTACTTC
V: TRBV6-1; D: .; J: TRBJ1-1; size: .; CDR3: CASRAQVESGAFF; DNA: TGTGCCAGCAGAGCCCAAGTAGAATCGGGAGCTTTCTTT
V: TRBV6-6; D: .; J: TRBJ2-7; size: .; CDR3: CATLKDSSYEQYF; DNA: TGTGCCACCCTTAAGGACAGCTCCTACGAGCAGTACTTC
V: TRBV29-1; D: .; J: TRBJ2-7; size: once; CDR3: CSVVATGAEQYF; DNA: TGCAGCGTTGTCGCGACTGGCGCCGAGCAGTACTTC
V: TRBV7-9; D: .; J: TRBJ2-7; size: .; CDR3: CASSFGVYEQYF; DNA: TGTGCCAGCAGCTTCGGGGTCTACGAGCAGTACTTC
V: TRBV18; D: .; J: TRBJ2-7; size: .; CDR3: CASSPWSGDRYEQYF; DNA: TGTGCCAGCTCACCATGGTCCGGCGACCGCTACGAGCAGTACTTC
V: TRBV7-9; D: TRBD1; J: TRBJ2-7; size: once; CDR3: CASSSTRQGALYEQYF; DNA: TGTGCCAGCAGCTCCACCCGACAGGGGGCACTCTACGAGCAGTACTTC
V: TRBV5-5; D: .; J: TRBJ1-5; size: few; CDR3: CASSFDRDQPQHF; DNA: TGTGCCAGCAGCTTTGATCGAGATCAGCCCCAGCATTTT
V: TRBV2; D: .; J: TRBJ2-7; size: .; CDR3: CASSEEASLEQYF; DNA: TGTGCCAGCAGTGAAGAGGCTAGCCTCGAGCAGTACTTC
V: TRBV4-3; D: .; J: TRBJ2-7; size: .; CDR3: CASSQEGSYEQYF; DNA: TGCGCCAGCAGCCAAGAAGGTTCCTACGAGCAGTACTTC
V: TRBV5-1; D: .; J: TRBJ2-2; size: .; CDR3: CASSVSNTGELFF; DNA: TGCGCCAGCAGCGTTTCGAACACCGGGGAGCTGTTTTTT
V: TRBV7-9; D: .; J: TRBJ1-4; size: few; CDR3: CASSLPQGGSEKLFF; DNA: TGTGCCAGCAGCTTACCACAGGGAGGGAGTGAAAAACTGTTTTTT
V: TRBV7-9; D: .; J: TRBJ2-7; size: .; CDR3: CASSLVREQYF; DNA: TGTGCCAGCAGCTTAGTCCGCGAGCAGTACTTC
V: TRBV29-1; D: .; J: TRBJ1-2; size: once; CDR3: CSVEEDRGGYTF; DNA: TGCAGCGTTGAAGAGGACAGAGGCGGCTACACCTTC
V: TRBV7-9; D: .; J: TRBJ1-2; size: .; CDR3: CASSLDRYGYTF; DNA: TGTGCCAGCAGCTTGGATCGCTATGGCTACACCTTC
V: TRBV18; D: TRBD1; J: TRBJ2-7; size: .; CDR3: CASSRGQAVGEQYF; DNA: TGTGCCAGCTCACGGGGACAGGCGGTGGGGGAGCAGTACTTC
V: TRBV19; D: .; J: TRBJ1-2; size: .; CDR3: CASTLIGHYGYTF; DNA: TGTGCCAGTACCCTAATAGGCCATTATGGCTACACCTTC
V: TRBV7-2; D: TRBD2; J: TRBJ2-5; size: .; CDR3: CASSRGGAAGETQYF; DNA: TGTGCCAGCAGCCGCGGGGGGGCGGCGGGAGAGACCCAGTACTTC
V: TRBV29-1; D: TRBD2; J: TRBJ2-5; size: .; CDR3: CSVEGGRAQETQYF; DNA: TGCAGCGTTGAAGGCGGGAGGGCCCAAGAGACCCAGTACTTC
V: TRBV5-8; D: .; J: TRBJ1-1; size: few; CDR3: CASRRDLGAFF; DNA: TGTGCCAGCAGAAGGGACCTCGGAGCTTTCTTT
V: TRBV2; D: TRBD2; J: TRBJ2-7; size: .; CDR3: CASSYQREATYEQYF; DNA: TGTGCCAGCAGTTACCAGCGGGAGGCGACCTACGAGCAGTACTTC
V: TRBV6-1; D: .; J: TRBJ2-1; size: .; CDR3: CASSYRRGAYNEQFF; DNA: TGTGCCAGCAGCTACAGGCGCGGCGCCTACAATGAGCAGTTCTTC
V: TRBV2; D: .; J: TRBJ2-7; size: once; CDR3: CASSEAELNRADLYF; DNA: TGTGCCAGCAGTGAAGCGGAACTGAACAGGGCCGATCTGTACTTC
V: TRBV19; D: .; J: TRBJ2-3; size: .; CDR3: CASSKGGPKDTQYF; DNA: TGTGCCAGTAGTAAAGGGGGGCCAAAAGATACGCAGTATTTT
V: TRBV18; D: TRBD1; J: TRBJ2-6; size: .; CDR3: CASSLDRAGANVLTF; DNA: TGTGCCAGCTCCCTTGACAGGGCTGGGGCCAACGTCCTGACTTTC
V: TRBV5-1; D: TRBD1; J: TRBJ2-2; size: .; CDR3: CASGAGTGGSGELFF; DNA: TGCGCCAGCGGTGCCGGGACAGGGGGCTCCGGGGAGCTGTTTTTT
V: TRBV4-1; D: TRBD1; J: TRBJ1-1; size: .; CDR3: CASSQETGVITEAFF; DNA: TGCGCCAGCAGCCAAGAGACAGGGGTGATCACTGAAGCTTTCTTT
V: TRBV6-4; D: TRBD1; J: TRBJ1-1; size: .; CDR3: CASSETGVANTEAFF; DNA: TGTGCCAGCAGCGAAACAGGGGTGGCGAACACTGAAGCTTTCTTT
V: TRBV5-8; D: .; J: TRBJ1-2; size: .; CDR3: CASSLRGGYTF; DNA: TGTGCCAGCAGCTTGCGGGGAGGCTACACCTTC
V: TRBV29-1; D: .; J: TRBJ2-3; size: .; CDR3: CSSSMDTQYF; DNA: TGCAGCTCCTCCATGGATACGCAGTATTTT
V: TRBV10-3; D: .; J: TRBJ2-5; size: .; CDR3: CAISEQRGYQETQYF; DNA: TGTGCCATCAGTGAGCAGAGGGGTTATCAAGAGACCCAGTACTTC
V: TRBV7-2; D: TRBD1; J: TRBJ2-1; size: .; CDR3: CASRFGQGGYNEQFF; DNA: TGTGCCAGCAGATTCGGACAGGGGGGGTACAATGAGCAGTTCTTC
V: TRBV7-9; D: TRBD2; J: TRBJ2-1; size: .; CDR3: CASSGSGGGEQFF; DNA: TGTGCCAGCAGCGGGAGTGGCGGGGGGGAGCAGTTCTTC
V: TRBV6-1; D: TRBD2; J: TRBJ2-7; size: .; CDR3: CASSLTSGRAYEQYF; DNA: TGTGCCAGCAGTTTGACTAGCGGGAGGGCCTACGAGCAGTACTTC
V: TRBV19; D: TRBD2; J: TRBJ2-3; size: .; CDR3: CASRGGTSDTQYF; DNA: TGTGCCAGTAGGGGAGGGACCTCGGATACGCAGTATTTT
V: TRBV6-1; D: TRBD2; J: TRBJ2-3; size: medium-sized; CDR3: CASSEASGGGETQYF; DNA: TGTGCCAGCAGTGAAGCAAGCGGGGGGGGAGAGACGCAGTATTTT
V: TRBV30; D: TRBD1; J: TRBJ1-2; size: .; CDR3: CAWRPPGQGGYTF; DNA: TGTGCCTGGAGGCCCCCGGGACAGGGAGGCTACACCTTC
V: TRBV2; D: .; J: TRBJ2-3; size: few; CDR3: CASQGDTQYF; DNA: TGTGCCAGCCAGGGAGATACGCAGTATTTT
V: TRBV2; D: .; J: TRBJ2-7; size: .; CDR3: CASSVLRQGGYEQYF; DNA: TGTGCCAGCAGTGTTTTAAGGCAGGGGGGCTACGAGCAGTACTTC
V: TRBV6-4; D: .; J: TRBJ2-7; size: .; CDR3: CATNEGSEQYF; DNA: TGTGCCACCAATGAGGGATCCGAGCAGTACTTC
V: TRBV19; D: .; J: TRBJ1-2; size: .; CDR3: CASSIVGPNYGYTF; DNA: TGTGCCAGTAGTATTGTGGGGCCGAACTATGGCTACACCTTC
V: TRBV6-1; D: .; J: TRBJ2-7; size: once; CDR3: CASSERGYEQYF; DNA: TGTGCCAGCAGTGAACGTGGCTACGAGCAGTACTTC
V: TRBV2; D: TRBD2; J: TRBJ2-5; size: once; CDR3: CASIGTSGMGTQYF; DNA: TGTGCCAGCATTGGGACTAGCGGGATGGGGACCCAGTACTTC
V: TRBV19; D: .; J: TRBJ1-5; size: .; CDR3: CASSIGYGGKTGNQPQHF; DNA: TGTGCCAGTAGTATAGGGTACGGGGGGAAGACGGGCAATCAGCCCCAGCATTTT
V: TRBV10-3; D: .; J: TRBJ2-7; size: .; CDR3: CAIKEKPSDEQYF; DNA: TGTGCCATCAAAGAGAAACCTAGCGACGAGCAGTACTTC
V: TRBV19; D: TRBD2; J: TRBJ2-2; size: .; CDR3: CASTKAGATGELFF; DNA: TGTGCCAGTACTAAGGCGGGAGCCACCGGGGAGCTGTTTTTT
V: TRBV25-1; D: .; J: TRBJ1-2; size: .; CDR3: CASSRQPDYGYTF; DNA: TGTGCCAGCAGTCGCCAGCCTGACTATGGCTACACCTTC